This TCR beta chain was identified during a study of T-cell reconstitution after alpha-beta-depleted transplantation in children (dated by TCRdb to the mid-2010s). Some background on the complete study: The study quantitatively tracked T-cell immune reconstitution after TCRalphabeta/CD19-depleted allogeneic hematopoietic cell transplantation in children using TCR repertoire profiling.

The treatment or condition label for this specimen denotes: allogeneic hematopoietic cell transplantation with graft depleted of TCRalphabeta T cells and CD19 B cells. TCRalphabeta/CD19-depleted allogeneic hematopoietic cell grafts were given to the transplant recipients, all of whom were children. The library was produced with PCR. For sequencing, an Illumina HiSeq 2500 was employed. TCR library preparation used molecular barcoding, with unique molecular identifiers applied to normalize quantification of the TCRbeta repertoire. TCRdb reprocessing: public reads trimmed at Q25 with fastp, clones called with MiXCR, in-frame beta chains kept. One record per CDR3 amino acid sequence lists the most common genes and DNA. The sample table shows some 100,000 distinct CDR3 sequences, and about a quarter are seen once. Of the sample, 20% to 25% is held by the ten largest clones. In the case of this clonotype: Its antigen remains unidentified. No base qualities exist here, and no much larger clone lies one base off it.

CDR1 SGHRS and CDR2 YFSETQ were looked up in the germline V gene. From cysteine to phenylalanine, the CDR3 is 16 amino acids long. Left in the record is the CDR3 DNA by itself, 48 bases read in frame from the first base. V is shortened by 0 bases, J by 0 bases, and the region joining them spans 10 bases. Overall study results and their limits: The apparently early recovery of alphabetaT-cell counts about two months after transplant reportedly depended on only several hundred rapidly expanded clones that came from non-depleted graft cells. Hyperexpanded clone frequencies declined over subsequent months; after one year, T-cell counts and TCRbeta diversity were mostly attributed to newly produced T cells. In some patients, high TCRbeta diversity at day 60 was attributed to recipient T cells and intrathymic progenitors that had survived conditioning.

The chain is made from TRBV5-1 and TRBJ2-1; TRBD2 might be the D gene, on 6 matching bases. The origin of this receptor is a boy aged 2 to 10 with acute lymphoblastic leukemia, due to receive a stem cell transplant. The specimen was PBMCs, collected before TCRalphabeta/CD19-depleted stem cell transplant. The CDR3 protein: CASSLVGTHSYNEQFF. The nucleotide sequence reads TGCGCCAGCAGCTTGGTAGGGACTCACTCCTACAATGAGCAGTTCTTC.